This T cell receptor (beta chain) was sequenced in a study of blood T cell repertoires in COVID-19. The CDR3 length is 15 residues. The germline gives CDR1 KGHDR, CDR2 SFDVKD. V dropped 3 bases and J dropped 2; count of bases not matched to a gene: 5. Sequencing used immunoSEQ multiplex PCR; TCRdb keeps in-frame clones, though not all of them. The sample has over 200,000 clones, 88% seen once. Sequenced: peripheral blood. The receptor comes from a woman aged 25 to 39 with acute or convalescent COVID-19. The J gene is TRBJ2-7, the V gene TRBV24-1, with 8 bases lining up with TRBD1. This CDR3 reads CATSDSRTGTYEQYF. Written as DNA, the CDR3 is TGTGCCACCAGTGATAGTAGGACAGGGACCTACGAGCAGTACTTC.